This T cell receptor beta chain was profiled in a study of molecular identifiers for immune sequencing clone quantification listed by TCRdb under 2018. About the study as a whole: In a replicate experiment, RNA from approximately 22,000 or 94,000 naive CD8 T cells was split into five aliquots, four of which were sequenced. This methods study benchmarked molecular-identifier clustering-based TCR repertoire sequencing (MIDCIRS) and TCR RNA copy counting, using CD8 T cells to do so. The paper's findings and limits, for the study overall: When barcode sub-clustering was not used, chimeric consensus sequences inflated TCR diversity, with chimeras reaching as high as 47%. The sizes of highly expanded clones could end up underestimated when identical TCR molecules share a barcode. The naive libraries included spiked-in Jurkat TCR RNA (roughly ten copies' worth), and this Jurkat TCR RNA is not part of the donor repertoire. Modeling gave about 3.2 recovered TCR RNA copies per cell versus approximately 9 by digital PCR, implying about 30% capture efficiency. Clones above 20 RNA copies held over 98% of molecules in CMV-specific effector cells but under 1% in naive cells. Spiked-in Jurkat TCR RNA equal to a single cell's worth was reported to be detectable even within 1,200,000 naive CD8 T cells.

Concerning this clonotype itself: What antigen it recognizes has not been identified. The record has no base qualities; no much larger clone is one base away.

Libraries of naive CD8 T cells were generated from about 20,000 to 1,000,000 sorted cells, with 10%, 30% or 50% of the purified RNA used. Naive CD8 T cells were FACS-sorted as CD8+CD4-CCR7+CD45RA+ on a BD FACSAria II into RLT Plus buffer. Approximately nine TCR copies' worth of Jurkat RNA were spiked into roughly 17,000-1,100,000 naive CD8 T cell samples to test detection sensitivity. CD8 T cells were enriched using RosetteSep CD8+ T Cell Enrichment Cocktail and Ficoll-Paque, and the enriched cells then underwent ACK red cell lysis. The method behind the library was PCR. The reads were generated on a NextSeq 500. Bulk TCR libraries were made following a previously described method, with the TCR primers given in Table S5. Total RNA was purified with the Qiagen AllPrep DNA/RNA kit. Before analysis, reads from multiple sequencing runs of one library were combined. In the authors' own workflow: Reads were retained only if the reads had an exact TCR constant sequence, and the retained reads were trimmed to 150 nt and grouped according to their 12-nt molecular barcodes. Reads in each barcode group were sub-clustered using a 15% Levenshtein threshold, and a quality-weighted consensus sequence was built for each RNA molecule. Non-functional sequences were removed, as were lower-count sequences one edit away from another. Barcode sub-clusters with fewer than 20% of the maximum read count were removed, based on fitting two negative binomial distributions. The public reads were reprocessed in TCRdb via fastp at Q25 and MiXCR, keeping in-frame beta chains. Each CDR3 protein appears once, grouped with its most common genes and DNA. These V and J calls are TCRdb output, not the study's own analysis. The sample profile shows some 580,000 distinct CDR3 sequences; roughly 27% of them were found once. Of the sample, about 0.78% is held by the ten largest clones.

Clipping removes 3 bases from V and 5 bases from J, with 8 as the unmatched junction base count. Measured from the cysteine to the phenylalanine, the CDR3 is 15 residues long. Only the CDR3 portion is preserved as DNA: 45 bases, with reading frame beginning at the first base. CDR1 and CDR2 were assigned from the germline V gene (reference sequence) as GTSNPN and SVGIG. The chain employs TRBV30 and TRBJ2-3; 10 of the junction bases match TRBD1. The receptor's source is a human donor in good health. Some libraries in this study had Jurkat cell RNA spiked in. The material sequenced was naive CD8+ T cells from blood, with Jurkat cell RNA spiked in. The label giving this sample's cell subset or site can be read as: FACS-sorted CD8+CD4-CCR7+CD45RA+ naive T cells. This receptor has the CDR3 CAWSGTWTGGDTQYF. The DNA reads TGTGCCTGGAGCGGAACCTGGACAGGGGGAGATACGCAGTATTTT.